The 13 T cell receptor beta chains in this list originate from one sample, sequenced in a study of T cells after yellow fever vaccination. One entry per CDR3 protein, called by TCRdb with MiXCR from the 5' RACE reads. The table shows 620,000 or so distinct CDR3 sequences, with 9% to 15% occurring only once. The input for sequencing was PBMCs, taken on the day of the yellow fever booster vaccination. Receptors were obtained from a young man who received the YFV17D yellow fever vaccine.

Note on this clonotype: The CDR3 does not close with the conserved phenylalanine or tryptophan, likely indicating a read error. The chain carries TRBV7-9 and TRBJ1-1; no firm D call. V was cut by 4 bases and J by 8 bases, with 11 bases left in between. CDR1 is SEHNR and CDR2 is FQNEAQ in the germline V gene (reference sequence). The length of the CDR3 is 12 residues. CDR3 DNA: TGTGCCAGCAGCTCCCGGGATCTCGAAGCTTTCTCT. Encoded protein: CASSSRDLEAFS.

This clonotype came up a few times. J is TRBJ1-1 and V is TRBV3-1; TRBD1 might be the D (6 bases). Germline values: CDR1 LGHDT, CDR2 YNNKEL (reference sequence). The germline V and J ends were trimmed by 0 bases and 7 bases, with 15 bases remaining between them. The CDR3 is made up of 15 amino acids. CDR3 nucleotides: TGTGCCAGCAGCCAAGATCCTCGAGGGGGTGGTGAAGCTTTCTTT. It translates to CASSQDPRGGGEAFF.

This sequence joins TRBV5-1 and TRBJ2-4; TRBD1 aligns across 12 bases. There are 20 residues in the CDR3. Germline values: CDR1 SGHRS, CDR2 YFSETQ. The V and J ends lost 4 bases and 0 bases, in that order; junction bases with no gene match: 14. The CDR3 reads CASSGAPGQGARLAKNIQYF. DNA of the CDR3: TGCGCCAGCAGCGGTGCTCCGGGACAGGGGGCGCGTCTAGCCAAAAACATTCAGTACTTC.

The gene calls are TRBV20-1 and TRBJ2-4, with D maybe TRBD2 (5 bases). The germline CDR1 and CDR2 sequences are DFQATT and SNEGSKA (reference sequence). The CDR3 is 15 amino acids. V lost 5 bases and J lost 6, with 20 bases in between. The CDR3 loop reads CSAAGEHSPPNIQYF. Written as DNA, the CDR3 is TGCAGTGCTGCCGGGGAACATTCACCCCCAAACATTCAGTACTTC.

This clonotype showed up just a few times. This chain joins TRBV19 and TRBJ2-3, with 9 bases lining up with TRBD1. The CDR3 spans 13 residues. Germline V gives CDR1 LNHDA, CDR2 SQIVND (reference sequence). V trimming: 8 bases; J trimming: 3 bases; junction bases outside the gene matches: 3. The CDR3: CASRDRETDTQYF. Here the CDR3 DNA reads TGTGCCAGTCGGGACAGGGAGACAGATACGCAGTATTTT.

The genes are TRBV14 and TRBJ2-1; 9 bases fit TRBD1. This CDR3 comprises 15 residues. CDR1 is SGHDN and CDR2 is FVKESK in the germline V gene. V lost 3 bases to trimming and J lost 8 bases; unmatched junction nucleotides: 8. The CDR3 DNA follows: TGTGCCAGCAGCCAGATGAGGACAGGGGTGGATGAGCAGTTCTTC. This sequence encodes CASSQMRTGVDEQFF.

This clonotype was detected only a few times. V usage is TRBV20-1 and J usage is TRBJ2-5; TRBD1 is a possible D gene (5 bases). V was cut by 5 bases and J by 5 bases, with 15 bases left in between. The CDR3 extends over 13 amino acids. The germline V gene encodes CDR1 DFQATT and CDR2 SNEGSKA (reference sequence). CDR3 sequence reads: CSAGTLGPETQYF. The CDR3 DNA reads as TGCAGTGCTGGAACATTGGGGCCGGAGACCCAGTACTTC.

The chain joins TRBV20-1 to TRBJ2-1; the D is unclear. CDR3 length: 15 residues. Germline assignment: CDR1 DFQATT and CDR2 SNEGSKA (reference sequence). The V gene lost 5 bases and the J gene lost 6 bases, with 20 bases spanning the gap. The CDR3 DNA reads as TGCAGTGCTCTAGAGAATACCTTAATTAGCAATGAGCAGTTCTTC. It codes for CSALENTLISNEQFF.

The CDR3 region is CMAGGALAGGPQQYF. The DNA for the CDR3 is TGCATGGCCGGGGGCGCTCTAGCGGGAGGGCCCCAGCAGTACTTC. V gene TRBV20-1 combines with J gene TRBJ2-7; 12 nucleotides line up with TRBD2. Germline V gene data show CDR1 as DFQATT and CDR2 as SNEGSKA (reference sequence). The CDR3 is 15 residues long.

The CDR3: CASSVGTSGRFYQETQYF. DNA for the CDR3: TGTGCCAGCAGCGTAGGTACTAGCGGGAGGTTTTATCAAGAGACCCAGTACTTC. The rearrangement uses TRBV9 and TRBJ2-5, with TRBD2 matching over 12 bases. Germline loops: CDR1 SGDLS, CDR2 YYNGEE. J gave up 2 bases and V 0 bases, and 8 bases lay outside the gene matches. The CDR3 runs to 18 residues.

CDR3 loop: CATSSTGTVGTEAFF. In nucleotides, the CDR3 is TGTGCCACCAGCAGTACCGGGACAGTGGGTACTGAAGCTTTCTTT. The V gene is TRBV15, the J gene TRBJ1-1; 7 nucleotides align to TRBD1. The germline V gene encodes CDR1 LNHNV and CDR2 YYDKDF (reference sequence). After removal of 3 bases from V and 5 bases from J, the junction contained 9 bases not matched to a gene. The CDR3 is made up of 15 amino acids.

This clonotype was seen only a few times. The CDR3 region is CASAAGSESGANVLTF. The CDR3 bases are TGTGCCAGCGCGGCGGGTTCCGAGTCTGGGGCCAACGTCCTGACTTTC. J is TRBJ2-6 and V is TRBV27; the D gene is possibly TRBD2 (5 bases). V lost 8 bases and J lost 1, with 15 bases in between. Germline V lookup: CDR1 MNHEY, CDR2 SMNVEV (reference sequence). This CDR3 spans 16 amino acids.

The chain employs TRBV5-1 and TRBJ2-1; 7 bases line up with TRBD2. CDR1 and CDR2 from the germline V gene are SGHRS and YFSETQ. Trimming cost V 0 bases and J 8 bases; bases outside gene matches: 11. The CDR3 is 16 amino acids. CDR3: CASSLGTSAGGHEQFF. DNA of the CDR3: TGCGCCAGCAGCTTGGGAACTAGCGCCGGTGGTCATGAGCAGTTCTTC.